This T cell receptor beta chain is drawn from a study of long-term antiretroviral therapy in people with HIV. The run of the v3.0 immunoSEQ assay was at survey level. Produced via immunoSEQ multiplex PCR; TCRdb's table is partial and in-frame only. The data hold roughly 15,000 clones, with around three quarters observed a single time. CDR1 SGHRS and CDR2 YFSETQ come from the germline V gene. The CDR3 spans 16 residues. V lost 0 bases, J lost 3 bases, and 5 bases stayed unmatched. This clone was found once. This sequence was found in a man aged 40-49 years with HIV. Sequences were derived from unsorted PBMCs, sampled 3.2 years before starting antiretroviral therapy. J is TRBJ2-1 and V is TRBV5-1, with 8 nucleotides matching TRBD2. The CDR3 sequence is CASSLEGTSGYNEQFF. The CDR3 DNA sequence: TGCGCCAGCAGCTTGGAAGGGACTAGTGGCTACAATGAGCAGTTCTTC.